This record covers a single T cell receptor beta chain. In this CDR3 the conserved last residue, phenylalanine or tryptophan, is missing, so a read error is likely. The germline V gene encodes CDR1 SGHAT and CDR2 FQNNGV. This CDR3 is built from 15 residues. For CDR3 and TCR beta VDJ profiling, genomic DNA was the template used. A single record per CDR3 protein comes from TCRdb applying MiXCR to the reads. The repertoire holds approximately 250,000 distinct CDR3 sequences, with 65% to 90% as singletons. This sample is drawn from a study of CD8+CD57+ T cells in acquired aplastic anemia. For sequencing, patients were chosen who had shown expansion of CD8+CD57+ cells by flow cytometry.

The source material was sorted CD4+, CD8+, or CD8+CD57+ T cells (not recorded which) from PBMCs. The sequence derives from a human donor with aplastic anemia. The V call is TRBV11-2, the J call TRBJ1-1; D is possibly TRBD1 (6 bases). Written as DNA, the CDR3 is TGTGCCAGCAGCCCAGACATTACAGGGAACACTGACGCTTTCTAT. Translated, it gives CASSPDITGNTDAFY.